A single sample is the source of the 10 T cell receptor beta chains below, sequenced in a study of CD8 T cells in ankylosing spondylitis. The antigens for these receptors are not known. TCRdb reprocessed the 5' RACE reads with MiXCR, giving one entry per CDR3 protein. The sample records about 840,000 distinct CDR3 sequences, around 11% being singletons. Study results and limitations: Apparently characteristic of ankylosing spondylitis blood was a TCR beta motif (about 8 highly homologous variants).

The source material was blood, either unsorted or a sorted T cell fraction (not recorded which). All receptors come from a male donor with ankylosing spondylitis.

The rearrangement uses TRBV5-6 and TRBJ2-2; 8 bases match TRBD1. J lost 3 bases, V lost 2 bases, and 15 bases had no gene match. CDR1 and CDR2 (germline): SGHDT, YYEEEE. The CDR3 length is 19 residues. The CDR3 loop is CASSFRQGIVRYYTGELFF. The CDR3 DNA reads as TGTGCCAGCAGCTTTAGACAGGGGATAGTTCGTTACTACACCGGGGAGCTGTTTTTT.

This clonotype was seen repeatedly, ten times or more. The chain recombines TRBV20-1 with TRBJ2-3; possibly TRBD2 for D (7 bases). There are 14 residues in the CDR3. The germline CDR1 and CDR2 sequences are DFQATT and SNEGSKA (reference sequence). V gave up 0 bases and J gave up 6 bases, with 13 bases separating them. CDR3 protein: CSARDSGGVDTQYF. CDR3 bases: TGCAGTGCTAGAGATTCGGGGGGCGTTGATACGCAGTATTTT.

The chain carries TRBV20-1 and TRBJ2-1; D is unresolved. The V end was cut by 3 bases, the J end by 3 bases, with 9 bases between. The CDR3 has 13 residues. Germline V gene data show CDR1 as DFQATT and CDR2 as SNEGSKA (reference sequence). The CDR3 DNA reads TGCAGTGCTAGTCCGCGCAGCTACAATGAGCAGTTCTTC. Translation: CSASPRSYNEQFF.

Comments on this clonotype: A much larger clone sits a single nucleotide away, making a read error possible. The V call is TRBV2, the J call TRBJ2-1, with D uncertain. This CDR3 comprises 11 residues. The germline V gene encodes CDR1 SNHLY and CDR2 FYNNEI. CDR3 DNA sequence: TGTGTCAGCAGCTCTTTGGATGAGCAGTTCTTC. The encoded protein is CVSSSLDEQFF. The full variable domain, completed using reference TRBV2 and TRBJ2-1, is EPEVTQTPSHQVTQMGQEVILRCVPISNHLYFYWYRQILGQKVEFLVSFYNNEISEKSEIFDDQFSVERPDGSNFTLKIRSTKLEDSAMYFCVSSSLDEQFFGPGTRLTVL.

The table lists this clonotype with a few counts. The genes are TRBV20-1 and TRBJ2-7; no definite D call. The CDR3 is made up of 12 amino acids. The V and J ends lost 5 bases and 0 bases respectively, with 8 bases between them. Germline assignment: CDR1 DFQATT and CDR2 SNEGSKA (reference sequence). In nucleotides, the CDR3 is TGCAGTGCTGCGCGGAGCTCCTACGAGCAGTACTTC. Protein product: CSAARSSYEQYF.

This clonotype was recorded a few times. V and J are TRBV20-1 and TRBJ2-1; unclear D gene. V lost 0 bases and J 0 bases, leaving 12 bases between the germline ends. Germline CDR1 DFQATT, CDR2 SNEGSKA (reference sequence). This CDR3 has 16 residues. Here the CDR3 DNA reads TGCAGTGCTAGAGAGCGAGGCTACCTCTCCTACAATGAGCAGTTCTTC. Translation: CSARERGYLSYNEQFF.

At least ten counts were recorded for this clonotype. The chain employs TRBV7-2 and TRBJ1-1; D gene unclear. There are 14 residues in the CDR3. Germline values: CDR1 SGHTA, CDR2 FQGNSA. V was cut by 0 bases and J by 1 base, with 6 bases left in between. CDR3 sequence (DNA): TGTGCCAGCAGCTTAGCCGTGGGGAACACTGAAGCTTTCTTT. Protein: CASSLAVGNTEAFF.

This clonotype was observed a few times. The gene calls are TRBV20-1 and TRBJ2-4, with 12 bases lining up with TRBD2. The CDR3 has 18 amino acids. Germline-derived CDR1 and CDR2 are DFQATT and SNEGSKA (reference sequence). Trimming at V came to 5 bases and at J to 0 bases, leaving 11 bases not matched to a gene. CDR3 sequence reads: CSASGTSGYPLAKNIQYF. The DNA for the CDR3 is TGCAGTGCTTCAGGGACTAGCGGGTACCCCTTAGCCAAAAACATTCAGTACTTC.

The gene calls are TRBV20-1 and TRBJ2-5; D assignment may be TRBD1 or TRBD2 (5 bases each). Germline loops: CDR1 DFQATT, CDR2 SNEGSKA (reference sequence). CDR3 length: 15 residues. The ends were cut back, 4 bases at V and 3 bases at J, with 18 bases in the middle. In DNA form, the CDR3 reads TGCAGTGCTACAAGCTCCGGGACCGCGGAAGAGACCCAGTACTTC. It yields the protein CSATSSGTAEETQYF.

This clonotype showed up many times. The genes are TRBV20-1 and TRBJ1-5; the D gene is possibly TRBD1 (5 bases). The CDR3 is made up of 15 amino acids. The germline V gene has CDR1 DFQATT and CDR2 SNEGSKA (reference sequence). The V gene lost 3 bases and the J gene lost 3 bases, with 15 bases spanning the gap. This CDR3 reads CSASKGGGSNQPQHF. The CDR3 DNA sequence: TGCAGTGCTAGCAAGGGCGGGGGGTCCAATCAGCCCCAGCATTTT.